The sequence of this T cell receptor beta chain was determined in a study of response to subunit inactivated influenza vaccine. This clonotype appeared a few times. Its antigen is unidentified. Each CDR3 protein is one row after TCRdb ran MiXCR on the RT-PCR reads. The table shows approximately 730,000 distinct CDR3 sequences, with approximately 15% occurring only once. The germline V and J ends were trimmed by 1 base and 3 bases, with 23 bases remaining between them. The CDR3 totals 18 residues. Germline CDR1 is DFQATT and CDR2 is SNEGSKA (reference sequence). Findings and limits, study-wide: The study's authors posited that every seasonal influenza vaccination enlists few new T cells.

Source: PBMCs from blood, taken around two weeks before vaccination. V is TRBV20-1 and J is TRBJ2-3; D possibly uses TRBD1 or TRBD2 (5 bases each). The TCR was taken from a man aged 45-60 years who received an inactivated influenza vaccine. The DNA of the CDR3 is TGCAGTGCTAGAGGATTGACACCGGGACGTCGGATGACAGATACGCAGTATTTT. Translating it yields CSARGLTPGRRMTDTQYF.